These 10 T cell receptor beta chains were sequenced from one sample in a study of blood T cell repertoires in COVID-19. Profiling relied on immunoSEQ multiplex PCR, and the TCRdb table lists in-frame clones only, not all of them. The sample has about 300,000 clones; approximately 89% are singletons. The sequenced sample was PBMCs or T cells enriched from blood (not recorded which). These receptors originate from a woman in her 50s who had been exposed to COVID-19.

This clone has a single count. The chain recombines TRBV28 with TRBJ1-2; 8 bases agree with TRBD1. The CDR3 consists of 14 residues. CDR1 is MDHEN and CDR2 is SYDVKM in the germline V gene. J was trimmed by 2 bases and V by 5 bases; bases with no gene match: 4. Here the CDR3 reads CASSRQGINYGYTF. CDR3 DNA sequence: TGTGCCAGCAGTCGACAGGGGATAAACTATGGCTACACCTTC.

The chain uses TRBV2 and TRBJ2-1; 7 nucleotides align to TRBD1. The CDR3 spans 16 residues. V was pared by 5 bases and J by 0 bases, with 7 bases of the junction left unmatched. Germline assignment: CDR1 SNHLY and CDR2 FYNNEI. CDR3: CASSLRQGSSYNEQFF. The DNA of the CDR3 is TGTGCCAGCAGTCTCCGACAGGGAAGCTCCTACAATGAGCAGTTCTTC.

This sequence joins TRBV5-6 and TRBJ2-7; 8 bases fit TRBD2. CDR1 SGHDT and CDR2 YYEEEE come from the germline V gene. This CDR3 contains 17 residues. J lost 4 bases, V lost 0 bases, and 12 bases had no gene match. Here the CDR3 DNA reads TGTGCCAGCAGCTTGGCCTCCACTGCGGGGGGCCCTTACGAGCAGTACTTC. Translated: CASSLASTAGGPYEQYF.

This chain joins TRBV5-1 and TRBJ2-7; D not resolved. This CDR3 has 14 residues. V lost 6 bases, J lost 4 bases, and 17 bases lay in between. Germline values: CDR1 SGHRS, CDR2 YFSETQ. In DNA form, the CDR3 reads TGCGCCAGCACCGTATCAGTAAATGATTACGAGCAGTACTTC. Translated, it gives CASTVSVNDYEQYF.

J is TRBJ2-7 and V is TRBV28; D unclear. CDR3 length: 11 amino acids. The germline V gene has CDR1 MDHEN and CDR2 SYDVKM. Trimming cost V 1 base and J 10 bases, with 8 bases left between them. The CDR3 here is CASSLSQFQYF. The DNA for the CDR3 is TGTGCCAGCAGTTTATCCCAGTTTCAGTACTTC.

J is TRBJ1-4 and V is TRBV7-2, with a tentative D call TRBD1 (5 bases). Germline V CDR1 and CDR2: SGHTA, FQGNSA. V was trimmed by 1 base and J by 5 bases, leaving 17 bases between them. This CDR3 is 17 amino acids long. The CDR3 region is CASSLEGRGRANEKLFF. CDR3 nucleotide sequence: TGTGCCAGCAGCTTAGAAGGGAGGGGACGCGCAAATGAAAAACTGTTTTTT.

The genes are TRBV5-1 and TRBJ1-5; perhaps TRBD1 as D (5 bases). Per germline, CDR1 SGHRS and CDR2 YFSETQ. The CDR3 extends over 17 amino acids. Trimming cost V 0 bases and J 2 bases, with 15 bases left between them. Here the CDR3 DNA reads TGCGCCAGCAGCTTGGGTTTGATAGGGGTGGGCAATCAGCCCCAGCATTTT. It yields the protein CASSLGLIGVGNQPQHF.

The chain is built from TRBV6-5 and TRBJ2-2, with D perhaps matching TRBD2 (6 bases). V was cut by 6 bases and J by 7 bases, with 18 bases left in between. This CDR3 comprises 15 residues. Germline values: CDR1 MNHEY, CDR2 SVGAGI. CDR3 amino acids: CASSVARLDGGELFF. DNA of the CDR3: TGTGCCAGCAGCGTTGCGCGACTAGACGGCGGGGAGCTGTTTTTT.

J is TRBJ2-1 and V is TRBV5-1; 8 bases line up with TRBD2. Germline trimming cut 0 bases from V and 7 bases from J; bases unmatched to any gene: 6. This CDR3 region has 15 residues. Germline V gene lookup returns CDR1 SGHRS and CDR2 YFSETQ. CDR3: CASSLDGLAGNEQFF. CDR3 sequence (DNA): TGCGCCAGCAGCTTGGATGGACTAGCAGGGAATGAGCAGTTCTTC.

The rearrangement joins TRBV5-8 to TRBJ2-5; D not certain. The CDR3 totals 14 residues. Trimming shortened V by 1 base and J by 0 bases, and 7 bases separated the two germline ends. The germline V gene encodes CDR1 SGHTS and CDR2 YDEGEE. CDR3 sequence reads: CASSLTRNQETQYF. The CDR3 nucleotides are TGTGCCAGCAGCTTGACCAGAAACCAAGAGACCCAGTACTTC. Combining the CDR3 with reference TRBV5-8 and TRBJ2-5 gives the whole variable domain EAGVTQSPTHLIKTRGQQATLRCSPISGHTSVYWYQQALGLGLQFLLWYDEGEERNRGNFPPRFSGRQFPNYSSELNVNALELEDSALYLCASSLTRNQETQYFGPGTRLLVL.